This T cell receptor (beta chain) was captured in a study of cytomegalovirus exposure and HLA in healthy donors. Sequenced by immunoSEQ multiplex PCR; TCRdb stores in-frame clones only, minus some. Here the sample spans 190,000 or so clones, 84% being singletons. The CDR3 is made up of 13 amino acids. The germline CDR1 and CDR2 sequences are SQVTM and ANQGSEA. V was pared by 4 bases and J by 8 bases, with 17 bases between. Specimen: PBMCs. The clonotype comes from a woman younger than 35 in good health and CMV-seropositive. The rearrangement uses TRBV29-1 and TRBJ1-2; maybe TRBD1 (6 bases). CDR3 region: CSVVSLQGVGYTF. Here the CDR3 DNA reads TGCAGCGTTGTGTCCCTACAGGGAGTAGGCTACACCTTC.